The 28 T cell receptor beta chains in this list originate from one sample, sequenced in a study of CXCR3-negative and CXCR3-positive naive CD8 T cells. Each TRB cDNA library was prepared by 5' RACE (with UMI labels). After re-calling the 5' RACE reads, TCRdb lists one entry per CDR3 protein, DNA absent. Its table lists about 82,000 distinct CDR3 sequences. The sample consisted of naive CXCR3- CD8+ T cells from blood. As for subset: CD45RO-CCR7+CD27+CD95- naive CD8+ T cells lacking CXCR3 (TNR3-). The source of these receptors is a human donor in good health. Some clones in this sample may be carry-over from other donors' samples.

The rearrangement links TRBV11-3 to TRBJ2-2; checking the TCRdb D call of TRBD2 is not possible without DNA. The CDR3 length is 17 residues. Germline V CDR1 and CDR2: SGHNT, YENEEA. The CDR3: CASSLESPGLETGELFF.

The chain carries TRBV5-1 and TRBJ1-1. In germline, CDR1 is SGHRS, CDR2 YFSETQ. The CDR3 is 13 residues long. Here the CDR3 reads CASSLVRDTEAFF.

This chain connects TRBV3-1 to TRBJ1-2; TCRdb picks TRBD1, but there is no DNA to check that call. Germline-derived CDR1 and CDR2 are LGHDT and YNNKEL (reference sequence). This CDR3 contains 15 residues. The CDR3 here is CASSPPLRTNYGYTF.

This chain links TRBV7-6 with TRBJ2-1; the D gene TCRdb calls, TRBD1, cannot be checked with no DNA. Germline V gene data show CDR1 as SGHVS and CDR2 as FNYEAQ. There are 15 residues in the CDR3. CDR3 in amino acids: CASSQRGGAGNEQFF.

This chain uses TRBV6-5 with TRBJ2-5; TCRdb's D call of TRBD1 is untestable without DNA. The CDR3 is 16 amino acids. Germline loops: CDR1 MNHEY, CDR2 SVGAGI. Here the CDR3 reads CASSYNTGGSTETQYF.

The CDR3 here is CASSSERDADTQYF. The chain employs TRBV7-3 and TRBJ2-3; TCRdb's D call of TRBD2 is untestable without DNA. CDR3 length: 14 residues. CDR1 is SGHTA and CDR2 is FQGTGA in the germline V gene.

This chain uses TRBV19 with TRBJ1-1; the D call of TRBD1 rests on TCRdb alone, since no DNA is present to check it. CDR1 is LNHDA, CDR2 SQIVND, per germline (reference sequence). The CDR3 runs to 15 residues. CDR3 sequence reads: CASSIGTGGNTEAFF. The full variable domain, rest sourced from reference TRBV19 and TRBJ1-1, is DGGITQSPKYLFRKEGQNVTLSCEQNLNHDAMYWYRQDPGQGLRLIYYSQIVNDFQKGDIAEGYSVSREKKESFPLTVTSAQKNPTAFYLCASSIGTGGNTEAFFGQGTRLTVV.

The chain is built from TRBV7-3 and TRBJ2-1; TCRdb designates TRBD2, a call that cannot be tested without DNA. Looked up from germline, CDR1 is SGHTA and CDR2 is FQGTGA. CDR3 length: 16 amino acids. CDR3 sequence: CASSSRTSGVLDEQFF.

The chain has TRBV6-2 or TRBV6-3 and TRBJ2-7. CDR3 length: 15 residues. Germline V gene sequence: CDR1 MNHEY, CDR2 SVGEGT. CDR3 loop: CASSYSPGTTYEQYF.

The V call is TRBV10-2, the J call TRBJ1-1; TCRdb calls TRBD1, which cannot be checked without DNA. The germline V gene encodes CDR1 WSHSY and CDR2 SAAADI. This CDR3 contains 15 residues. The CDR3 region is CASSEIPGQNTEAFF.

The genes are TRBV19 and TRBJ2-7; TCRdb gives TRBD1 as the D gene, but with no DNA this cannot be confirmed. The germline gives CDR1 LNHDA, CDR2 SQIVND (reference sequence). This CDR3 spans 13 amino acids. The CDR3 loop reads CASSWGQNYEQYF.

The CDR3 sequence is CSARAGTGGLYEQYF. This chain uses TRBV20-1 with TRBJ2-7; the D call of TRBD1 rests on TCRdb alone, since no DNA is present to check it. The CDR3 has 15 amino acids. From germline, CDR1 is DFQATT and CDR2 SNEGSKA (reference sequence).

The V and J genes are TRBV29-1 and TRBJ2-3. This CDR3 comprises 14 residues. The germline V gene encodes CDR1 SQVTM and CDR2 ANQGSEA. Here the CDR3 reads CSVEDGLTGPTQYF.

The CDR3: CSVLTDGLPGYTF. This chain links TRBV29-1 with TRBJ1-2. CDR1 is SQVTM and CDR2 is ANQGSEA in the germline V gene. This CDR3 region has 13 residues. Complete variable domain (other parts from reference TRBV29-1 and TRBJ1-2): SAVISQKPSRDICQRGTSLTIQCQVDSQVTMMFWYRQQPGQSLTLIATANQGSEATYESGFVIDKFPISRPNLTFSTLTVSNMSPEDSSIYLCSVLTDGLPGYTFGSGTRLTVV.

V usage is TRBV12-3 or TRBV12-4 and J usage is TRBJ2-1; TCRdb gives TRBD2 as the D gene, but with no DNA this cannot be confirmed. The CDR3 runs 16 residues. This CDR3 reads CASTVQGGGPRDEQFF.

This chain connects TRBV7-9 to TRBJ1-5; without DNA, the TCRdb call of TRBD1 cannot be checked. Per germline, CDR1 SEHNR and CDR2 FQNEAQ (reference sequence). The CDR3 is 14 residues long. The chain's CDR3 is CASSLTGANQPQHF.

The chain couples TRBV6-6 to TRBJ2-5; lacking DNA, the TRBD2 call made by TCRdb goes unchecked. The CDR3 sequence is 16 residues long. In germline, CDR1 is MNHNY, CDR2 SVGAGI (reference sequence). CDR3 residues: CASSLPRSGGSETQYF.

This sequence joins TRBV4-3 and TRBJ2-7; as DNA is missing, the TRBD1 call by TCRdb cannot be tested. The CDR3 runs 13 residues. Germline CDR1 is LGHNA and CDR2 is YSLEER. The CDR3 sequence is CASSRGVSYEQYF.

CDR3 amino acids: CASSLASGGEQYF. The V call is TRBV5-1, the J call TRBJ2-7; TCRdb outputs TRBD2, but without DNA this stays unchecked. Looked up from germline, CDR1 is SGHRS and CDR2 is YFSETQ. The CDR3 is made up of 13 amino acids. Looking up the rest from reference TRBV5-1 and TRBJ2-7 gives the full variable domain: KAGVTQTPRYLIKTRGQQVTLSCSPISGHRSVSWYQQTPGQGLQFLFEYFSETQRNKGNFPGRFSGRQFSNSRSEMNVSTLELGDSALYLCASSLASGGEQYFGPGTRLTVT.

This chain links TRBV3-1 with TRBJ1-3; TCRdb reports TRBD1, a call that lacks DNA to check it against. Germline values: CDR1 LGHDT, CDR2 YNNKEL (reference sequence). The CDR3 consists of 17 residues. The CDR3: CASSDPRQGLSGNTIYF.

This sequence joins TRBV9 and TRBJ1-1. Looked up from germline, CDR1 is SGDLS and CDR2 is YYNGEE. The CDR3 is 14 residues long. Here the CDR3 reads CASSVGDGNTEAFF.

CDR3 in amino acids: CASSFQGNTEAFF. This chain connects TRBV7-3 to TRBJ1-1; TCRdb names TRBD1, which stays unverified in the absence of DNA. The CDR3 is 13 residues long. Germline CDR1 reads SGHTA; CDR2 reads FQGTGA.

The chain employs TRBV14 and TRBJ2-3; the D call from TCRdb, TRBD2, cannot be confirmed without DNA. The CDR3 spans 14 residues. The germline gives CDR1 SGHDN, CDR2 FVKESK. CDR3 protein: CASSSWEMVDTQYF.

V gene TRBV9 combines with J gene TRBJ2-5; the D call of TRBD1 rests on TCRdb alone, since no DNA is present to check it. The CDR3 totals 14 residues. Germline CDR1 reads SGDLS; CDR2 reads YYNGEE. The CDR3 sequence is CASSVDRDRETQYF.

The chain is built from TRBV7-9 and TRBJ2-2; the D call from TCRdb, TRBD1, cannot be confirmed without DNA. Germline CDR1 and CDR2: SEHNR and FQNEAQ (reference sequence). The length of the CDR3 is 15 residues. The chain's CDR3 is CASSLFSGLTGELFF.

The chain combines TRBV3-1 with TRBJ2-7; no DNA is available, so the TRBD2 call from TCRdb remains unchecked. CDR1 is LGHDT and CDR2 is YNNKEL in the germline V gene (reference sequence). The CDR3 spans 15 residues. This CDR3 is CASSQDHSGSYEQYF.

This sequence joins TRBV20-1 and TRBJ2-1; the TRBD1 assignment by TCRdb is unverifiable without DNA. From germline, CDR1 is DFQATT and CDR2 SNEGSKA (reference sequence). The CDR3 has 15 amino acids. This CDR3 reads CSAISPLGTYNEQFF.

V usage is TRBV12-3 or TRBV12-4 and J usage is TRBJ2-2; lacking DNA, the TRBD1 call made by TCRdb goes unchecked. The CDR3 has 19 residues. The CDR3 loop reads CASSLGRDRDRGDTGELFF.